The T cell receptor (beta chain) under discussion was sequenced for a study of T cells in Graves' hyperthyroidism and ophthalmopathy. Study-level points and caveats: With a median lead of roughly 6.8 months before onset, the model predicted ophthalmopathy. Blood also carried most thyroid clonotypes expanded above 0.001.

The sample holds many counts of this clonotype. No antigen is known for it. RNA transcripts gave rise to amplified TCR beta CDR3 regions. The HTBI primer set was used in a first-round RT-PCR of the TCR CDR3. TCRdb re-derived calls from the multiplex PCR reads in MiXCR, one entry per CDR3 protein. Among 480,000 or so distinct CDR3 sequences, 46% were seen once, and the ten largest hold about 45%. Uncontrolled infections, other autoimmune diseases, pregnancy or lactation led to exclusion of patients. There are 15 residues in the CDR3. The ends lost 4 bases at V and 8 bases at J; junction bases unmatched: 16. The germline V gene has CDR1 DFQATT and CDR2 SNEGSKA (reference sequence).

Sequencing was performed on peripheral blood or thyroid tissue (not recorded which). V is TRBV20-1 and J is TRBJ1-2, with 7 nucleotides matching TRBD1. This TCR was sampled from an adult woman with Graves' disease, either hyperthyroidism or ophthalmopathy (not recorded which). CDR3 DNA: TGCAGTGCTATGAGGGGATTACAGGGGTCGGAGGGCTACACCTTC. Amino acid sequence: CSAMRGLQGSEGYTF.